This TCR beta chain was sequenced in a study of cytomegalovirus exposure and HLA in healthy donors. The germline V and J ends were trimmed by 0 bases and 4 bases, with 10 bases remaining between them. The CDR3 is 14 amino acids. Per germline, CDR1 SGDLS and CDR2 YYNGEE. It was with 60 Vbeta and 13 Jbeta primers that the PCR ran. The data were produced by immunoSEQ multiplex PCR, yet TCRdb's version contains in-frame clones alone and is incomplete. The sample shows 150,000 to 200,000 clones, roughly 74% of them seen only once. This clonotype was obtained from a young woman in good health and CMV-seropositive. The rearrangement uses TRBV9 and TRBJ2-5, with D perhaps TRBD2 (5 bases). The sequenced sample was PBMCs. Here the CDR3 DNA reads TGTGCCAGCAGCGTAGGGAACGGGATAGAGACCCAGTACTTC. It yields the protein CASSVGNGIETQYF.